Following are 19 T cell receptor beta chains from one sample sequenced in a study of CD8+ T cells in alopecia areata. Extraction of RNA preceded its reverse transcription into cDNA, which served as the sequencing template. Measured with immunoSEQ multiplex PCR; TCRdb has only the in-frame clones, and not every one. The sample yields 250,000 or so clones, less than 80% seen once. The material was CD4+ T cells sorted from blood, obtained at week 0. These receptors all come from a human donor with alopecia areata.

The chain links TRBV25-1 to TRBJ2-3; TRBD1 aligns across 9 bases. Germline V lookup: CDR1 MGHDK, CDR2 SYGVNS. The J segment lost 6 bases and the V segment lost 2 bases, leaving 6 bases of the junction unmatched. This CDR3 has 15 residues. The CDR3 loop is CASSEDRGSLDTQYF. DNA for the CDR3: TGTGCCAGCAGTGAAGACAGGGGGTCGCTGGATACGCAGTATTTT.

This clone was detected once. This chain joins TRBV7-2 and TRBJ2-2; either TRBD1 or TRBD2 may fit D (5 bases each). The CDR3 has 14 residues. Looked up from germline, CDR1 is SGHTA and CDR2 is FQGNSA. Trimming removed 5 bases from V and 0 bases from J, with 7 bases in between. The DNA of the CDR3 is TGTGCCAGCAGCCGGGGCTCGAACACCGGGGAGCTGTTTTTT. This gives the protein CASSRGSNTGELFF.

This clone was recorded a few times. The chain links TRBV6-5 to TRBJ1-5; TRBD1 might be the D (6 bases). This CDR3 comprises 14 residues. Trimming shortened V by 6 bases and J by 7 bases, and 16 bases separated the two germline ends. In germline, CDR1 is MNHEY, CDR2 SVGAGI. The CDR3 loop reads CASSRQDGRQPQHF. DNA of the CDR3: TGTGCCAGCAGCCGACAGGACGGTCGCCAGCCCCAGCATTTT.

This chain connects TRBV5-1 to TRBJ2-7, with D perhaps matching TRBD1 or TRBD2 (5 bases each). V shed 0 bases and J shed 7 bases, with 17 bases lying between them. Germline assignment: CDR1 SGHRS and CDR2 YFSETQ. The CDR3 has 15 amino acids. In nucleotides, the CDR3 is TGCGCCAGCAGCTTGGCCGGGGACGCGGTTGAGGAGCAGTACTTC. It translates to CASSLAGDAVEEQYF.

This chain links TRBV29-1 with TRBJ2-3; D perhaps matches TRBD2 (5 bases). CDR1 is SQVTM, CDR2 ANQGSEA, per germline. The CDR3 has 12 amino acids. Between the trimmed V and J ends, which lost 3 bases and 11 bases, there was a span of 15 bases. CDR3: CSVERARERQYF. In nucleotides, the CDR3 is TGCAGCGTTGAGAGGGCTAGGGAGCGGCAGTATTTT.

The V and J genes are TRBV5-1 and TRBJ1-2, with 7 bases that match TRBD1. The CDR3 length is 13 residues. Losses at the gene ends were 4 bases for V and 8 bases for J; bases not matched to a gene: 8. Per germline, CDR1 SGHRS and CDR2 YFSETQ. The CDR3 sequence is CASSSNTGDGYTF. The DNA of the CDR3 is TGCGCCAGCAGCAGTAATACAGGGGACGGCTACACCTTC.

This clone is a singleton in its sample. The chain joins TRBV7-2 to TRBJ1-4; 7 nucleotides line up with TRBD1. Germline CDR1 is SGHTA and CDR2 is FQGNSA. V gave up 3 bases and J gave up 7 bases; unmatched junction bases: 8. This CDR3 contains 15 residues. CDR3 bases: TGTGCCAGCAGCTTCCGGGCCTCAGGGGGTGAAAAACTGTTTTTT. It specifies CASSFRASGGEKLFF.

The chain is built from TRBV15 and TRBJ2-5; 7 nucleotides agree with TRBD1. Germline trimming cut 2 bases from V and 5 bases from J; bases unmatched to any gene: 11. From germline, CDR1 is LNHNV and CDR2 YYDKDF (reference sequence). This CDR3 spans 16 amino acids. In DNA, the CDR3 is TGTGCCACCAGCAGACCCCCCGGGACAGCTAGGGAGACCCAGTACTTC. Encoded protein: CATSRPPGTARETQYF. Together with reference TRBV15 and TRBJ2-5, the CDR3 gives the full variable domain: DAMVIQNPRYQVTQFGKPVTLSCSQTLNHNVMYWYQQKSSQAPKLLFHYYDKDFNNEADTPDNFQSRRPNTSFCFLDIRSPGLGDTAMYLCATSRPPGTARETQYFGPGTRLLVL.

The gene calls are TRBV15 and TRBJ2-5; 10 nucleotides line up with TRBD2. J lost 5 bases, V lost 4 bases, and 7 bases had no gene match. The CDR3 contains 15 residues. Germline lookup yields CDR1 LNHNV and CDR2 YYDKDF (reference sequence). This CDR3 is CATSTPGLADETQYF. In DNA, the CDR3 is TGTGCCACCAGCACCCCAGGACTAGCGGATGAGACCCAGTACTTC.

V usage is TRBV6-5 and J usage is TRBJ1-4; D is uncertain. Germline CDR1 MNHEY, CDR2 SVGAGI. The CDR3 length is 12 residues. V gave up 6 bases and J gave up 7 bases, with 9 bases separating them. Here the CDR3 reads CASRANGEKLFF. CDR3 nucleotide sequence: TGTGCCAGCAGGGCGAACGGTGAAAAACTGTTTTTT.

On this clone itself: Other DNA sequences within the sample encode an identical CDR3. The gene calls are TRBV29-1 and TRBJ2-6, with no clear D. The CDR3 is 12 residues long. Germline values: CDR1 SQVTM, CDR2 ANQGSEA. V was clipped by 3 bases and J by 4 bases, with 4 bases between them. CDR3 sequence reads: CSVEGGANVLTF. CDR3 DNA: TGCAGCGTTGAGGGAGGGGCCAACGTCCTGACTTTC.

The chain recombines TRBV30 with TRBJ1-3; D unresolved. The CDR3 is 13 amino acids. Germline V gene data show CDR1 as GTSNPN and CDR2 as SVGIG (reference sequence). V was trimmed by 2 bases and J by 0 bases, leaving 5 bases between them. The CDR3: CAWSLDSGNTIYF. The CDR3, as DNA: TGTGCCTGGAGTCTTGACTCTGGAAACACCATATATTTT.

The V gene is TRBV9, the J gene TRBJ1-1; D is uncertain. Deletions cut 0 bases from V and 2 bases from J, with 11 bases between. The length of the CDR3 is 15 residues. Germline loops: CDR1 SGDLS, CDR2 YYNGEE. This chain's CDR3 is CASSVDELYNTEAFF. CDR3 bases: TGTGCCAGCAGCGTAGATGAGCTGTATAACACTGAAGCTTTCTTT.

This sequence joins TRBV11-2 and TRBJ2-5; 7 bases fit TRBD2. The germline V gene encodes CDR1 SGHAT and CDR2 FQNNGV. The CDR3 is 15 amino acids. V was pared by 5 bases and J by 1 base, with 7 bases of the junction left unmatched. The CDR3 bases are TGTGCCAGCAGCCCGAGCGGGGCGCGCCAAGAGACCCAGTACTTC. Translating gives CASSPSGARQETQYF. Filled out from reference TRBV11-2 and TRBJ2-5, the complete variable domain reads EAGVAQSPRYKIIEKRQSVAFWCNPISGHATLYWYQQILGQGPKLLIQFQNNGVVDDSQLPKDRFSAERLKGVDSTLKIQPAKLEDSAVYLCASSPSGARQETQYFGPGTRLLVL.

The chain links TRBV7-2 to TRBJ1-1; D is perhaps TRBD1 (5 bases). The CDR3 sequence is 13 residues long. Trimming pared 5 bases from V and 4 bases from J, leaving 11 bases between. Germline V lookup: CDR1 SGHTA, CDR2 FQGNSA. The CDR3 sequence is CASSTTGATEAFF. For the CDR3, the DNA is TGTGCCAGCAGCACTACAGGCGCCACTGAAGCTTTCTTT.

The chain uses TRBV30 and TRBJ1-4, with TRBD1 as a possible D gene (5 bases). The CDR3 spans 15 residues. The germline gives CDR1 GTSNPN, CDR2 SVGIG (reference sequence). The V end lost 3 bases, the J end lost 4 bases, and 15 bases lay between the germline ends. CDR3 loop: CAWSLGGLLNEKLFF. The CDR3 region has the DNA TGTGCCTGGAGCCTCGGGGGACTCCTTAATGAAAAACTGTTTTTT.

The chain combines TRBV30 with TRBJ2-3, with unresolved D. CDR3 length: 14 amino acids. Trimming pared 0 bases from V and 2 bases from J, leaving 9 bases between. CDR1 GTSNPN and CDR2 SVGIG come from the germline V gene (reference sequence). The CDR3 region has the DNA TGTGCCTGGAGTGTTGATGGATCCACAGATACGCAGTATTTT. Translated: CAWSVDGSTDTQYF.

This rearrangement joins TRBV7-2 to TRBJ2-7; D perhaps matches TRBD1 (6 bases). V was pared by 5 bases and J by 6 bases, with 17 bases between. The CDR3 is 14 amino acids. Germline V CDR1 and CDR2: SGHTA, FQGNSA. The CDR3 DNA reads as TGTGCCAGCAGCCAACAGGGACAAGACGGCGAGCAGTACTTC. Translated, it gives CASSQQGQDGEQYF. The whole variable domain, filled in from reference TRBV7-2 and TRBJ2-7, reads GAGVSQSPSNKVTEKGKDVELRCDPISGHTALYWYRQSLGQGLEFLIYFQGNSAPDKSGLPSDRFSAERTGGSVSTLTIQRTQQEDSAVYLCASSQQGQDGEQYFGPGTRLTVT.

The J gene is TRBJ2-7, the V gene TRBV11-1; D may be TRBD1 (5 bases). The germline V gene encodes CDR1 SGHAT and CDR2 FQDESV (reference sequence). The germline V and J ends were trimmed by 1 base and 2 bases, with 12 bases remaining between them. CDR3 length: 15 amino acids. The CDR3 nucleotides read TGTGCCAGCAGCTTAGAGGACACCCTCGCCTACGAGCAGTACTTC. Residues: CASSLEDTLAYEQYF.